This entry concerns a single T cell receptor (beta chain). Its recognized antigen is unknown. Qualities for individual bases were not recorded, and no much larger clone is one base off. The sample belongs to a study of radiation and T cells in renal cell carcinoma (TCRdb year 2020). Context from the whole study: The samples were obtained from a clinical trial, where primary renal cell carcinomas were treated with 15 Gy stereotactic body radiation therapy and then removed by nephrectomy 4 weeks afterward. In total, fewer than 55 samples, comprising roughly 25 tumors and some 27 peripheral blood samples, were subjected to TCR beta sequencing. Across all 53 samples, 4 million or so unique CDR3 nucleotide sequences encoding roughly 2.7 million unique CDR3 amino acid sequences were identified.

General findings and caveats noted by the study authors: Blood repertoire dynamics were not followed beyond 4 weeks after treatment. Effects of radiation dose or scheduling on the TCR repertoire could not be addressed with the single-armed trial design. Because pretreatment tumor biopsies were not available, the baseline intratumoral presence of clonotypes could not be determined. In blood, the top tumor clonotypes increased from baseline to 2 weeks after radiation and then shrank by 4 weeks, which suggests a temporary expansion of tumor-resident clones.

In the germline V gene (reference sequence), CDR1 corresponds to LNHDA and CDR2 to SQIVND. From its cysteine to its phenylalanine, the CDR3 spans 15 amino acids. Of all the DNA, just the CDR3 is kept, 45 bases in frame from base 1. V drops 2 bases and J drops 5 bases, leaving 12 bases in between. TCR beta libraries were generated from genomic DNA with the immunoSEQ kit, following the manufacturer's recommendations. To prepare the libraries, a first multiplex PCR with proprietary primers was run, followed by a second PCR that added unique barcodes, and a bead cleanup was done after each round. Each sample batch included a kit-provided positive control reaction and a negative control reaction. The final libraries were assessed on an Agilent 4200 TapeStation D1000 ScreenTape, pooled by volume, and quantified by qPCR. Sequencing was performed on an Illumina NextSeq500 using a MidOutput 150-cycle cartridge, with 156 Read1 cycles, 15 Index1 cycles, and the kit custom primers. The pooled library was loaded at approximately 0.92 pM with around 20% PhiX control spiked in. In the source study's methods: Vendor-processed data were analyzed in R, with a clonotype defined as all T cells sharing the same CDR3 nucleotide sequence. In the clone abundance analyses, frequencies were normalized to the 10,000 most abundant clones in each sample. Public T cell clones, averaging fewer than five per sample, were removed before analysis. A difference in abundance of at least 32-fold between compartments was used to define tumor-enriched and baseline blood-enriched clonotypes. A beta-binomial differential abundance model was applied to find clonotypes that expanded or contracted between blood time points. Similarity between tumor and blood repertoires was quantified using the Baroni-Urbani and Buser coefficient, and groups were compared with two-tailed Wilcoxon tests in R. The table was pulled from immuneACCESS by TCRdb, which kept in-frame rearrangements only. Such tables lose some clones; where checked, under half of the loss comes from unresolved V genes, and the rest has no known cause. The DNA was the basis for D and trimming; V, J and clone size are from that table. In this sample the table shows about 130,000 clones, approximately 90% of which occur a single time. The leading ten clones occupy more than 10% of the sample.

The meaning of the sample's time point label: baseline pretreatment blood. The treatment or condition tag for this specimen amounts to: 15 Gy SBRT to primary tumor, nephrectomy 4 weeks later. To follow tumor-enriched clonotypes, peripheral blood was collected serially from radiation-treated patients at baseline and again at 2 weeks and 4 weeks after SBRT. Every patient's renal cell carcinoma showed clear cell pathology. The QIAamp DNA Blood Mini Kit (Qiagen) was used to prepare genomic DNA for TCR sequencing. The analyses included only samples that passed all quality control checks. The rearrangement combines TRBV19 with TRBJ2-2; 6 matching bases give a weak D call of TRBD1. Sequencing used blood, obtained from a patient whose treatment included radiotherapy and nephrectomy. This TCR derives from a woman aged 45-60 years with renal cell carcinoma. The DNA is TGTGCCAGTAGTATAAGTTGGGGGCCAACCGGGGAGCTGTTTTTT. Translated, this is CASSISWGPTGELFF.